This TCR beta chain stems from a study of radiotherapy plus CTLA-4 blockade in lung cancer. Clones were sequenced by immunoSEQ multiplex PCR, and TCRdb holds only the in-frame ones, with some missing. The sample contains fewer than 100,000 clones, roughly 79% of which appear only once. Germline assignment: CDR1 SGDLS and CDR2 YYNGEE. The CDR3 totals 16 residues. V lost 3 bases and J lost 3; bases outside the gene matches: 12. The origin of this receptor is a human donor with non-small cell lung cancer whose response to radiotherapy plus ipilimumab could not be evaluated. Some clones in this sample may be carry-over from other donors' samples. The material sequenced was peripheral blood, taken from a patient treated with radiotherapy plus ipilimumab. The V and J genes are TRBV9 and TRBJ2-7; 7 bases fit TRBD1. CDR3 protein: CASSAGQVGPYYEQYF. The CDR3 nucleotides are TGTGCCAGCAGCGCCGGACAGGTCGGGCCTTACTACGAGCAGTACTTC.